Listed here are 13 T cell receptor beta chains from one sample, sequenced in a study of cytomegalovirus exposure and HLA in healthy donors. Data came from immunoSEQ multiplex PCR; TCRdb stores just in-frame clones and leaves some out. This sample has approximately 190,000 clones, with around 80% found just once. The material sequenced was PBMCs. These TCRs come from a woman aged 30 to 39 in good health and CMV-seropositive.

V is TRBV27 and J is TRBJ2-5; 7 bases are shared with TRBD2. Germline loops: CDR1 MNHEY, CDR2 SMNVEV (reference sequence). This CDR3 comprises 15 residues. The V segment lost 2 bases and the J segment 5 bases; nucleotides outside the gene matches: 8. CDR3 DNA: TGTGCCAGCAGTTTAGGAATGCGGGAGTATGAGACCCAGTACTTC. It codes for CASSLGMREYETQYF.

The sample holds a few counts of this clone. CDR3 nucleotide sequence: TGTGCCAGCACCAACACCCGGGGGACAGCTGGTGGCTACACCTTC. Translated: CASTNTRGTAGGYTF. The chain carries TRBV2 and TRBJ1-2; 7 nucleotides agree with TRBD1. After removal of 7 bases from V and 7 bases from J, the junction contained 15 bases not matched to a gene. The CDR3 runs 15 residues. Germline V gives CDR1 SNHLY, CDR2 FYNNEI.

The chain combines TRBV5-4 with TRBJ2-7; 8 bases agree with TRBD1. The length of the CDR3 is 13 residues. V trimming: 5 bases; J trimming: 5 bases; junction bases outside the gene matches: 6. In germline, CDR1 is SGHNT, CDR2 YYREEE (reference sequence). The CDR3 coding sequence is TGTGCCAGCAGGCGGACAGGGTTGGACGAGCAGTACTTC. Translated, it gives CASRRTGLDEQYF.

The chain combines TRBV5-8 with TRBJ1-2; D ambiguous. The V end lost 6 bases, the J end lost 4 bases, and 16 bases lay between the germline ends. The CDR3 contains 14 residues. The germline gives CDR1 SGHTS, CDR2 YDEGEE. CDR3 loop: CASNVLTRGYGYTF. The CDR3 DNA reads as TGTGCCAGCAACGTGTTAACCCGGGGCTATGGCTACACCTTC. Filled out from reference TRBV5-8 and TRBJ1-2, the complete variable domain reads EAGVTQSPTHLIKTRGQQATLRCSPISGHTSVYWYQQALGLGLQFLLWYDEGEERNRGNFPPRFSGRQFPNYSSELNVNALELEDSALYLCASNVLTRGYGYTFGSGTRLTVV.

The V and J genes are TRBV7-9 and TRBJ1-4; no firm D call. The V gene lost 5 bases and the J gene lost 4 bases, with 14 bases spanning the gap. The germline V gene encodes CDR1 SEHNR and CDR2 FQNEAQ (reference sequence). The CDR3 spans 15 residues. The CDR3 loop reads CASSPTGVFNEKLFF. In DNA, the CDR3 is TGTGCCAGCAGCCCGACTGGAGTGTTTAATGAAAAACTGTTTTTT.

The chain carries TRBV5-1 and TRBJ2-6; D is ambiguous. The CDR3 consists of 14 residues. Deletions cut 0 bases from V and 4 bases from J, with 5 bases between. Per germline, CDR1 SGHRS and CDR2 YFSETQ. CDR3 region: CASSLAGGANVLTF. The CDR3 DNA sequence: TGCGCCAGCAGCTTGGCCGGGGGGGCCAACGTCCTGACTTTC.

This clone was recorded only once. The CDR3 DNA follows: TGTGCCAGCAGCCAACCCGGACTAGCGGGAGTACTCACCGGGGAGCTGTTTTTT. It codes for CASSQPGLAGVLTGELFF. The chain combines TRBV4-2 with TRBJ2-2; 13 bases map to TRBD2. V dropped 2 bases and J dropped 4; count of bases not matched to a gene: 7. The CDR3 has 18 amino acids. CDR1 and CDR2 from the germline V gene are LGHNA and YNFKEQ.

This chain links TRBV6-5 with TRBJ2-1; tentative D call: TRBD1 (5 bases). CDR1 is MNHEY, CDR2 SVGAGI, per germline. V was cut by 3 bases and J by 8 bases, with 11 bases left in between. The CDR3 covers 13 residues. Here the CDR3 reads CASSYVGADEQFF. The CDR3, as DNA: TGTGCCAGCAGTTATGTAGGGGCGGATGAGCAGTTCTTC.

The V call is TRBV29-1, the J call TRBJ1-3, with D unclear. Deletions cut 2 bases from V and 2 bases from J, with 13 bases between. The CDR3 totals 15 residues. The germline CDR1 and CDR2 sequences are SQVTM and ANQGSEA. The DNA of the CDR3 is TGCAGCGTTGAATCCCCCAGAACAGCTGGAAACACCATATATTTT. Its protein product is CSVESPRTAGNTIYF.

The chain links TRBV19 to TRBJ1-5; no firm D call. The germline V and J ends were trimmed by 1 base and 3 bases, with 16 bases remaining between them. The length of the CDR3 is 17 residues. CDR1 LNHDA and CDR2 SQIVND come from the germline V gene (reference sequence). CDR3 DNA: TGTGCCAGTAGTATAGGGAGGTCGGGGAGAGCCAATCAGCCCCAGCATTTT. It yields the protein CASSIGRSGRANQPQHF.

The V call is TRBV28, the J call TRBJ1-2, with D perhaps matching TRBD1 (5 bases). The CDR3 has 13 residues. Germline V lookup: CDR1 MDHEN, CDR2 SYDVKM. The V and J ends lost 9 bases and 8 bases respectively, with 19 bases between them. The CDR3 bases are TGTGCCAGTATCCCTCAGGGTGCGCCCGGCTACACCTTC. Its translation is CASIPQGAPGYTF.

V gene TRBV7-6 combines with J gene TRBJ2-2, with 7 bases identical to TRBD2. The V gene's germline CDR1 is SGHVS and CDR2 FNYEAQ. V gave up 1 base and J gave up 2 bases; unmatched junction bases: 4. CDR3 length: 16 residues. In DNA, the CDR3 is TGTGCCAGCAGCTTAGTGGGAGGGACTAACACCGGGGAGCTGTTTTTT. The encoded protein is CASSLVGGTNTGELFF.

V is TRBV12-5 and J is TRBJ1-2; D might be TRBD1 (5 bases). The germline V and J ends were trimmed by 0 bases and 8 bases, with 10 bases remaining between them. Germline V CDR1 and CDR2: LGHNT, FRNRAP. This CDR3 is 13 amino acids long. The DNA for the CDR3 is TGTGCTAGTGGTTTGGTCCAGGGCGGAGGCTACACCTTC. This encodes CASGLVQGGGYTF.